This T cell receptor (beta chain) was profiled in a study of glioma-infiltrating T cells. Regarding the study as a whole: Tissue-blood divergence was below expectation in non-neoplastic patients, above in gliomas. CDR3 overlap between tissue and blood was very small.

TCR alpha and beta CDR3 regions were amplified from RNA using iRepertoire nested multiplex PCR. Input was roughly 85-450 ng of tissue mRNA or PBMC total RNA. TCRdb reprocessed the multiplex PCR reads with MiXCR, giving one entry per CDR3 protein. This repertoire shows about 140,000 distinct CDR3 sequences, roughly two fifths found once; its top ten account for around 20%. The CDR3 consists of 14 residues. V trimming: 2 bases; J trimming: 2 bases; junction bases outside the gene matches: 2. CDR1 and CDR2 (germline): MNHNY, SVGAGI (reference sequence). This clonotype has a handful of counts. Its antigen is undetermined.

The chain joins TRBV6-6 to TRBJ2-5; 7 bases are a match to TRBD2. The TCR comes from a human donor with low-grade glioma or glioblastoma, undergoing nonglioma brain surgery, or in good health (not recorded which). Sequencing input: glioma tissue, nonneoplastic brain tissue, or PBMCs (not recorded which). DNA of the CDR3: TGTGCCAGCAGTTACGGGCGGGGGCAAGAGACCCAGTACTTC. Amino acids: CASSYGRGQETQYF.